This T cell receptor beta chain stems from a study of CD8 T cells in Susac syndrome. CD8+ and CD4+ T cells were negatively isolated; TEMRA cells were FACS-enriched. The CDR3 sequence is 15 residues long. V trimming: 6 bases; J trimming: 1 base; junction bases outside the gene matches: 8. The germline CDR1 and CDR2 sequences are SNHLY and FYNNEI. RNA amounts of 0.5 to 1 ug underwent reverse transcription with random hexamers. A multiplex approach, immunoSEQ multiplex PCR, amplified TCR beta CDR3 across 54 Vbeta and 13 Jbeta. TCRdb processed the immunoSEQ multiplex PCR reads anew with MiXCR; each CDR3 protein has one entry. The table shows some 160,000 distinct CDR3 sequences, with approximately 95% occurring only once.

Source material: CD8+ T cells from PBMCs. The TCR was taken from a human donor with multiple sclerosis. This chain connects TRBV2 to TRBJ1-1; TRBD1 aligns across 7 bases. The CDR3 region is CASRPTGVRNTEAFF. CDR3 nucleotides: TGTGCCAGCAGACCAACAGGGGTGAGGAACACTGAAGCTTTCTTT.